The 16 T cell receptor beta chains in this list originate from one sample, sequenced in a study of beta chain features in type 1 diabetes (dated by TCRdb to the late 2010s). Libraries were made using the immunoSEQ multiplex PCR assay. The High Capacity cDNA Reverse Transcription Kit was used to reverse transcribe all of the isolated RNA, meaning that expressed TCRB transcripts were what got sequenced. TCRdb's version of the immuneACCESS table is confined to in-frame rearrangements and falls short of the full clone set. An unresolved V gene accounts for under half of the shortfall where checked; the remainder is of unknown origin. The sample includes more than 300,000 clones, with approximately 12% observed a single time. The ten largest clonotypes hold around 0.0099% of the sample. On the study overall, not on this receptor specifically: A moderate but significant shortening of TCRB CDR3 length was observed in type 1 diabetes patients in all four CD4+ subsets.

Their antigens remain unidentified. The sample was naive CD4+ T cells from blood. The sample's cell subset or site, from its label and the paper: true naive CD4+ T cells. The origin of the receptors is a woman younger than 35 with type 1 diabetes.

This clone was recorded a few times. The DNA for the CDR3 is TGCAGCGGTACTTTTGGAAACACCATATATTTT. Translating it yields CSGTFGNTIYF. This chain connects TRBV29-1 to TRBJ1-3; D ambiguous. Germline CDR1 and CDR2: SQVTM and ANQGSEA. V lost 7 bases and J lost 3, with 7 bases in between. This CDR3 region has 11 residues.

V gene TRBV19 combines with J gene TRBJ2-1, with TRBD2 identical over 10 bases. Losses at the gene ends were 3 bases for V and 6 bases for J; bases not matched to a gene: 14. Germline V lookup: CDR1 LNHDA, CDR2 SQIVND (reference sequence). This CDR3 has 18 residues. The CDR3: CASSMFGLAGALTNEQFF. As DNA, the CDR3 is TGTGCCAGTAGTATGTTCGGGCTAGCGGGAGCCCTAACCAATGAGCAGTTCTTC.

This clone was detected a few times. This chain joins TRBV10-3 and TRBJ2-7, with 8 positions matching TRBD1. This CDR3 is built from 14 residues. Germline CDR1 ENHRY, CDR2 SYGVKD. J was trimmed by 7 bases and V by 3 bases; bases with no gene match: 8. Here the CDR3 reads CAISEGTGLAEQYF. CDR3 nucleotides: TGTGCCATCAGTGAAGGGACAGGCCTTGCGGAGCAGTACTTC.

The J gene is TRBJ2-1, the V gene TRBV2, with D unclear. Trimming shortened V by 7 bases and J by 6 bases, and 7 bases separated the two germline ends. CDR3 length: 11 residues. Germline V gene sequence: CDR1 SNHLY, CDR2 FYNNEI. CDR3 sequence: CASTPINEQFF. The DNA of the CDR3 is TGTGCCAGCACCCCCATCAATGAGCAGTTCTTC.

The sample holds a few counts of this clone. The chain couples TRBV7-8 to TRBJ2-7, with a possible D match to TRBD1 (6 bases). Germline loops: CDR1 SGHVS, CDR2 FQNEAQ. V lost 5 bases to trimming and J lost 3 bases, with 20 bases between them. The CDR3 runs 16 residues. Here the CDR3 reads CASSLRALDRGYEQYF. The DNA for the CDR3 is TGTGCCAGCAGCCTCCGCGCACTGGACAGAGGCTACGAGCAGTACTTC.

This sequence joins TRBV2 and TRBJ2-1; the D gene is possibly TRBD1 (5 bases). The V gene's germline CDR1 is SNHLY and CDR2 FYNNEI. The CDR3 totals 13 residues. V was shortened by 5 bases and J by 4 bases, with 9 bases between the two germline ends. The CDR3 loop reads CASSSRGYNEQFF. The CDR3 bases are TGTGCCAGCAGTTCAAGGGGTTACAATGAGCAGTTCTTC. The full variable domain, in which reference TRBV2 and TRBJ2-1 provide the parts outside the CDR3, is EPEVTQTPSHQVTQMGQEVILRCVPISNHLYFYWYRQILGQKVEFLVSFYNNEISEKSEIFDDQFSVERPDGSNFTLKIRSTKLEDSAMYFCASSSRGYNEQFFGPGTRLTVL.

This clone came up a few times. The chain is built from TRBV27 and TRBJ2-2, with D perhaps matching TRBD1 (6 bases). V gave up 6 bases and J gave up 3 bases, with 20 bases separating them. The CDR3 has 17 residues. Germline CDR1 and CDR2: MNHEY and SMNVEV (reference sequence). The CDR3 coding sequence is TGTGCCAGCAGGACCCGCCGGCCAGGGGCGGACACCGGGGAGCTGTTTTTT. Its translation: CASRTRRPGADTGELFF.

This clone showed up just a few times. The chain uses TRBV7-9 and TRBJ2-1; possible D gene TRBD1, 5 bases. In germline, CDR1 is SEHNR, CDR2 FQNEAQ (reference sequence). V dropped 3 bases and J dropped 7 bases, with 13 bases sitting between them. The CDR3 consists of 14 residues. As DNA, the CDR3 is TGTGCCAGCAGCTTGGAGCAGGGAAGGAATGAGCAGTTCTTC. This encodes CASSLEQGRNEQFF. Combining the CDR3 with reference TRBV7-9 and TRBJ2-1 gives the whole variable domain DTGVSQNPRHKITKRGQNVTFRCDPISEHNRLYWYRQTLGQGPEFLTYFQNEAQLEKSRLLSDRFSAERPKGSFSTLEIQRTEQGDSAMYLCASSLEQGRNEQFFGPGTRLTVL.

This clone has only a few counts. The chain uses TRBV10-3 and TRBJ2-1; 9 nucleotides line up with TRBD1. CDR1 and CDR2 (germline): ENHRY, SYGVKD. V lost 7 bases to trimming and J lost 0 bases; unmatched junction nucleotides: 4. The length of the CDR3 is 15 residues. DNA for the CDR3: TGTGCCATCACCGGACAGGGGCCCTCCTACAATGAGCAGTTCTTC. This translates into CAITGQGPSYNEQFF.

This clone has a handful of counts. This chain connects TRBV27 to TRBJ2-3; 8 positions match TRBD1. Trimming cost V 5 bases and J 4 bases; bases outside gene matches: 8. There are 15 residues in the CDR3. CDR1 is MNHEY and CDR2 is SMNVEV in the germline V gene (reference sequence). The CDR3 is CASSLHRGVPDTQYF. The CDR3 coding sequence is TGTGCCAGCAGTCTGCACAGGGGGGTACCAGATACGCAGTATTTT.

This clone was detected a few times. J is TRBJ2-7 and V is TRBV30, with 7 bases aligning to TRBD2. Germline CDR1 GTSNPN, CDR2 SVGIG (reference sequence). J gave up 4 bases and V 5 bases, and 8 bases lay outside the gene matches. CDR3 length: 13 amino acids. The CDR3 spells CAWSNGGSYEQYF. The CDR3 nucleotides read TGTGCCTGGTCGAACGGGGGGTCGTACGAGCAGTACTTC.

The CDR3 coding sequence is TGTGCCAGCAGCCGGGACAGGGAGGGAGGCTACACCTTC. Amino acid sequence: CASSRDREGGYTF. The V and J genes are TRBV7-9 and TRBJ1-2, with 9 bases that match TRBD1. The J segment lost 8 bases and the V segment lost 5 bases, leaving 6 bases of the junction unmatched. The germline V gene encodes CDR1 SEHNR and CDR2 FQNEAQ (reference sequence). This CDR3 region has 13 residues. Drawing the rest from reference TRBV7-9 and TRBJ1-2, the complete variable domain is DTGVSQNPRHKITKRGQNVTFRCDPISEHNRLYWYRQTLGQGPEFLTYFQNEAQLEKSRLLSDRFSAERPKGSFSTLEIQRTEQGDSAMYLCASSRDREGGYTFGSGTRLTVV.

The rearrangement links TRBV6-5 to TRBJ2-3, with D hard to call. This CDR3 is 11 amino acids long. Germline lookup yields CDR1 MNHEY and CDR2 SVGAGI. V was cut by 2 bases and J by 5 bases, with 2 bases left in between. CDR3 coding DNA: TGTGCCAGCAGTTACCGAGATACGCAGTATTTT. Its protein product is CASSYRDTQYF.

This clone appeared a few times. CDR3 nucleotides: TGTGCCAGCAGTGGGAGTTTGGGTAATGAAAAACTGTTTTTT. Translation: CASSGSLGNEKLFF. The chain links TRBV28 to TRBJ1-4; no reliable D call. This CDR3 is built from 14 residues. Germline-derived CDR1 and CDR2 are MDHEN and SYDVKM. Trimming took off 5 bases at V and 4 bases at J, with 11 bases between the two ends.

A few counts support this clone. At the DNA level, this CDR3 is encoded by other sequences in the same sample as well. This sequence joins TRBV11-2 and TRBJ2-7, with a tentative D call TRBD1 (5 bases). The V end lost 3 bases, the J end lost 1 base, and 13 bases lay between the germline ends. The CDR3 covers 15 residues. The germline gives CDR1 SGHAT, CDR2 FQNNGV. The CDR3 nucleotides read TGTGCCAGCAGCTTGGGTCAGGGCAGTTCCTACGAGCAGTACTTC. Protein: CASSLGQGSSYEQYF.

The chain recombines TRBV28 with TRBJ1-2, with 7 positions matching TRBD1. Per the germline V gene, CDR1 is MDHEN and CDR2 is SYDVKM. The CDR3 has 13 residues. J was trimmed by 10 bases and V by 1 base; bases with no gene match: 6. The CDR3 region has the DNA TGTGCCAGCAGTTTATTCAGGGGGAGTCACTACACCTTC. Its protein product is CASSLFRGSHYTF.